These T cell receptor beta chains were read from a single sample in a study of blood T cells in healthy people across ages. TCRdb reprocessed the 5' RACE reads via MiXCR and lists one record per CDR3 protein. The data show roughly 700,000 distinct CDR3 sequences, 49% seen once. Sample: blood. These receptor sequences come from a woman aged 60 to 75 in good health. Each CDR3 is given with its conserved first and last residue. The D gene is left open where the match is weak. The listing skips clone size in some rows; elsewhere it reads once, few, many or a size class.

TRBV9,.,TRBD2,TRBJ2-2,CASSVGTSGRALIAGELFF,TGTGCCAGCAGCGTAGGTACTAGCGGGAGGGCCTTGATTGCCGGGGAGCTGTTTTTT
TRBV7-2,few,TRBD2,TRBJ2-7,CASSLGAGLGEQYF,TGTGCCAGCAGCTTAGGAGCGGGATTGGGCGAGCAGTACTTC
TRBV15,.,.,TRBJ2-1,CATSREPFWDEQFF,TGTGCCACCAGCAGGGAACCCTTTTGGGATGAGCAGTTCTTC
TRBV15,.,TRBD1,TRBJ1-2,CATSRDWAGGEDGYTF,TGTGCCACCAGCAGAGATTGGGCAGGGGGGGAAGATGGCTACACCTTC
TRBV2,.,.,TRBJ2-1,CASSVDSQVEQFF,TGTGCCAGCAGTGTGGACAGCCAGGTTGAGCAGTTCTTC
TRBV28,.,TRBD2,TRBJ2-5,CASGLGGRAPETQYF,TGTGCCAGCGGACTGGGGGGGAGGGCCCCGGAGACCCAGTACTTC
TRBV10-3,.,TRBD1,TRBJ2-7,CAISGTGPAYEQYF,TGTGCCATCAGTGGGACAGGGCCGGCCTACGAGCAGTACTTC
TRBV7-6,.,.,TRBJ2-7,CASSLLPNTNNPSYEQYF,TGTGCCAGCAGCTTACTGCCGAATACTAATAATCCCTCCTACGAGCAGTACTTC
TRBV20-1,many,.,TRBJ2-7,CSARVPSVVHHEQYF,TGCAGTGCTAGAGTTCCTAGCGTCGTACACCACGAGCAGTACTTC
TRBV7-9,.,.,TRBJ2-5,CASSSGAALSYNEQYF,TGTGCCAGCAGCTCGGGGGCCGCTCTCTCCTACAATGAGCAGTACTTC
TRBV18,few,TRBD1,TRBJ2-1,CASSSGQGGNEQFF,TGTGCCAGCTCATCAGGACAGGGGGGGAATGAGCAGTTCTTC
TRBV12-1,.,.,TRBJ2-3,CASSQKLRDRGTDTQYF,TGTGCCAGCAGCCAAAAACTACGGGACAGGGGCACAGATACGCAGTATTTT
TRBV25-1,few,TRBD1,TRBJ1-2,CASGSTIDRELLESGGYTF,TGTGCCAGCGGAAGTACTATAGACAGGGAACTATTGGAGTCGGGTGGCTACACCTTC
TRBV20-1,few,TRBD2,TRBJ2-5,CSAGAGTSGETQYF,TGCAGTGCTGGAGCCGGGACTAGCGGAGAGACCCAGTACTTC
TRBV29-1,.,.,TRBJ2-5,CSVEWRGRKETQYF,TGCAGCGTTGAATGGAGGGGACGCAAAGAGACCCAGTACTTC
TRBV29-1,.,.,TRBJ2-3,CSVDRLATDTQYF,TGCAGCGTTGACAGGTTAGCCACAGATACGCAGTATTTT
TRBV5-5,.,.,TRBJ1-5,CASSLLLTVNQPQHF,TGTGCCAGCAGCTTGTTATTAACAGTCAATCAGCCCCAGCATTTT
TRBV6-1,.,.,TRBJ1-2,CASSESWGQNYGYTF,TGTGCCAGCAGTGAAAGTTGGGGCCAGAACTATGGCTACACCTTC
TRBV7-6,.,TRBD1,TRBJ1-4,CASSLGGGTGLASNEKLFF,TGTGCCAGCAGCTTAGGAGGGGGGACAGGCCTGGCGTCTAATGAAAAACTGTTTTTT
TRBV6-1,few,TRBD1,TRBJ1-6,CASTQGDRGGNSPLHF,TGTGCCAGCACCCAAGGGGACAGGGGCGGCAATTCACCCCTCCACTTT
TRBV4-3,few,.,TRBJ1-2,CASSPSSEGYYGYTF,TGCGCCAGCAGCCCATCAAGCGAGGGCTACTATGGCTACACCTTC
TRBV4-2,.,.,TRBJ1-2,CASSPLQGTYGYTF,TGTGCCAGCAGCCCTCTACAGGGTACCTATGGCTACACCTTC